This TCR beta chain was captured by sequencing in a study of cytomegalovirus exposure and HLA in healthy donors. Study results and caveats: Using a false discovery rate of 0.05, a later analysis showed that around 16,000 TCR beta sequences were associated with HLA alleles. Rarity characterized most TCR sequences, yet some public TCRs appeared in many donors.

From germline, CDR1 is MNHEY and CDR2 SMNVEV (reference sequence). CDR3 length: 15 residues. Trimming cost V 1 base and J 2 bases, with 11 bases left between them. Comments on this clone: Its antigen is as yet unknown.

The primer mix had 60 Vbeta and 13 Jbeta primers. The method was immunoSEQ multiplex PCR; TCRdb's version includes in-frame clones alone and lacks a portion of them. Of a few hundred thousand clones in the sample, over 60% are singletons; the top ten hold 1.5% to 2%. The chain carries TRBV27 and TRBJ2-5; possibly TRBD1 for D (6 bases). This TCR was sampled from a man aged 18 to 29 in good health and CMV-seronegative. What was sequenced was PBMCs. The CDR3 protein is CASSLYSRGQETQYF. DNA for the CDR3: TGTGCCAGCAGTTTATACTCCAGGGGACAAGAGACCCAGTACTTC.